This passage covers 25 T cell receptor beta chains from one sample sequenced in a study of glioma-infiltrating T cells after dendritic cell vaccination. Sequencing was performed with immunoSEQ multiplex PCR; in TCRdb, only in-frame clones are kept and a portion is missing. The data contain 90,000 to 95,000 clones, about 81% of them seen just once; the ten biggest clones take up roughly 2%. Specified time point: after dendritic cell vaccination, including at tumor progression/relapse. Specimen: blood, collected after dendritic cell vaccination. These receptors all stem from a human donor with glioblastoma.

The rearrangement uses TRBV19 and TRBJ1-6; no reliable D call. This CDR3 contains 14 residues. V lost 11 bases and J lost 7, with 18 bases in between. CDR1 is LNHDA and CDR2 is SQIVND in the germline V gene (reference sequence). CDR3 loop: CAPIGQIPNSPLHF. The CDR3 nucleotides are TGTGCCCCAATTGGGCAGATCCCCAATTCACCCCTCCACTTT.

The gene calls are TRBV10-3 and TRBJ2-5, with 11 nucleotides matching TRBD2. The CDR3 has 15 residues. Germline assignment: CDR1 ENHRY and CDR2 SYGVKD. After removal of 0 bases from V and 4 bases from J, the junction contained 1 base not matched to a gene. This CDR3 reads CAISESGLAGETQYF. The CDR3, as DNA: TGTGCCATCAGTGAGTCTGGACTAGCGGGAGAGACCCAGTACTTC.

This clone has a handful of counts. The chain carries TRBV11-2 and TRBJ2-1; D may be TRBD1 (7 bases). V shed 5 bases and J shed 8 bases, with 25 bases lying between them. In germline, CDR1 is SGHAT, CDR2 FQNNGV. The CDR3 has 17 residues. CDR3 region: CASSPQGGRLVGHEQFF. The CDR3 nucleotides are TGTGCCAGCAGCCCCCAGGGGGGTAGGTTAGTAGGGCATGAGCAGTTCTTC.

V is TRBV5-1 and J is TRBJ2-2; 11 positions agree with TRBD2. The CDR3 covers 17 residues. Germline CDR1 SGHRS, CDR2 YFSETQ. Trimming took 3 bases from V and 4 from J; bases not matched to a gene: 8. The CDR3 DNA follows: TGCGCCAGCAGCTCCCAAAGTAGCGGGGGGGGCACCGGGGAGCTGTTTTTT. Protein sequence: CASSSQSSGGGTGELFF.

J is TRBJ2-3 and V is TRBV30; perhaps TRBD2 as D (5 bases). The CDR3 loop spans 13 amino acids. Germline CDR1 is GTSNPN and CDR2 is SVGIG (reference sequence). V gave up 1 base and J gave up 0 bases, with 5 bases separating them. CDR3 nucleotides: TGTGCCTGGAGTGGGACTAGCACAGATACGCAGTATTTT. This sequence encodes CAWSGTSTDTQYF.

The chain combines TRBV30 with TRBJ2-1; the match to TRBD2 covers 7 bases. The germline gives CDR1 GTSNPN, CDR2 SVGIG (reference sequence). V lost 3 bases, J lost 9 bases, and 17 bases stayed unmatched. The CDR3 has 16 amino acids. As DNA, the CDR3 is TGTGCCTGGAGGCCACGACTCCCCGGGACTATGTTTGAGCAGTTCTTC. As protein: CAWRPRLPGTMFEQFF. The variable domain in full, with the rest retrieved from reference TRBV30 and TRBJ2-1, is SQTIHQWPATLVQPVGSPLSLECTVEGTSNPNLYWYRQAAGRGLQLLFYSVGIGQISSEVPQNLSASRPQDRQFILSSKKLLLSDSGFYLCAWRPRLPGTMFEQFFGPGTRLTVL.

This clone was counted a few times. The chain employs TRBV6-5 and TRBJ1-6; the D gene is possibly TRBD1 (5 bases). V was clipped by 6 bases and J by 7 bases, with 7 bases between them. This CDR3 is built from 12 residues. Germline-derived CDR1 and CDR2 are MNHEY and SVGAGI. In nucleotides, the CDR3 is TGTGCCAGCAGGGAGGGGAATTCACCCCTCCACTTT. Its translation is CASREGNSPLHF.

The J gene is TRBJ1-2, the V gene TRBV7-2, with 9 bases fitting TRBD1. Germline CDR1 is SGHTA and CDR2 is FQGNSA. Trimming removed 5 bases from V and 8 bases from J; junction bases left unmatched: 9. CDR3 length: 14 residues. CDR3 sequence: CASSPLTGGRGYTF. The CDR3, as DNA: TGTGCCAGCAGCCCTCTGACAGGGGGTAGAGGCTACACCTTC.

V and J are TRBV7-8 and TRBJ1-1; 8 positions agree with TRBD1. Trimming cost V 7 bases and J 0 bases; bases outside gene matches: 13. Germline CDR1 and CDR2: SGHVS and FQNEAQ. The CDR3 totals 17 residues. The DNA for the CDR3 is TGTGCCAGCACTCGGTGGGGACAGGCGGCATTGAACACTGAAGCTTTCTTT. Its translation is CASTRWGQAALNTEAFF. Based on the CDR3 plus reference TRBV7-8 and TRBJ1-1, the full variable domain is GAGVSQSPRYKVAKRGQDVALRCDPISGHVSLFWYQQALGQGPEFLTYFQNEAQLDKSGLPSDRFFAERPEGSVSTLKIQRTQQEDSAVYLCASTRWGQAALNTEAFFGQGTRLTVV.

As for this clone: At the DNA level, this CDR3 is encoded by other sequences in the same sample as well. The chain links TRBV7-9 to TRBJ1-6; TRBD1 is a possible D gene (6 bases). The CDR3 length is 15 residues. V lost 1 base and J lost 7, with 11 bases in between. Germline CDR1 reads SEHNR; CDR2 reads FQNEAQ (reference sequence). The CDR3 DNA follows: TGTGCCAGCAGCTTAGAGAGGCAGGGGAATTCACCCCTCCACTTT. Translation gives CASSLERQGNSPLHF.

J is TRBJ1-5 and V is TRBV4-1; no definite D call. Trimming took 0 bases from V and 5 from J, leaving 17 bases between them. CDR1 and CDR2 from the germline V gene are MGHRA and YSYEKL. This CDR3 comprises 17 residues. Written as DNA, the CDR3 is TGCGCCAGCAGCCAAGAGCTCCATCTAGGTCGTGATCAGCCCCAGCATTTT. Translation: CASSQELHLGRDQPQHF.

This chain uses TRBV5-1 with TRBJ2-2; 9 bases are shared with TRBD1. Trimming removed 4 bases from V and 5 bases from J; junction bases left unmatched: 3. CDR1 SGHRS and CDR2 YFSETQ come from the germline V gene. The CDR3 has 14 residues. This CDR3 reads CASSRTGVTGELFF. In nucleotides, the CDR3 is TGCGCCAGCAGCAGGACAGGGGTAACCGGGGAGCTGTTTTTT.

This rearrangement joins TRBV2 to TRBJ2-2; 8 nucleotides line up with TRBD1. V trimming: 5 bases; J trimming: 3 bases; junction bases outside the gene matches: 5. The CDR3 is 15 amino acids. Germline loops: CDR1 SNHLY, CDR2 FYNNEI. The CDR3 loop reads CASSPQGADTGELFF. The CDR3, as DNA: TGTGCCAGCAGTCCTCAGGGGGCCGACACCGGGGAGCTGTTTTTT. Complete variable domain (other parts from reference TRBV2 and TRBJ2-2): EPEVTQTPSHQVTQMGQEVILRCVPISNHLYFYWYRQILGQKVEFLVSFYNNEISEKSEIFDDQFSVERPDGSNFTLKIRSTKLEDSAMYFCASSPQGADTGELFFGEGSRLTVL.

The rearrangement uses TRBV6-5 and TRBJ2-7; perhaps TRBD1 as D (6 bases). The CDR3 has 14 amino acids. Trimming took off 7 bases at V and 1 base at J, with 14 bases between the two ends. Germline V gene lookup returns CDR1 MNHEY and CDR2 SVGAGI. The CDR3: CASKPTGTSYEQYV. Here the CDR3 DNA reads TGTGCCAGCAAGCCCACTGGGACATCCTACGAGCAGTACGTC.

This chain uses TRBV2 with TRBJ2-1; maybe TRBD1 (6 bases). V lost 8 bases, J lost 7 bases, and 18 bases lay in between. Germline CDR1 reads SNHLY; CDR2 reads FYNNEI. CDR3 length equals 14 residues. CDR3 sequence (DNA): TGTGCCAGCCAGGGACACCTGGCTGGTAATGAGCAGTTCTTC. Translated: CASQGHLAGNEQFF.

The chain couples TRBV5-1 to TRBJ2-2; no definite D call. Germline V CDR1 and CDR2: SGHRS, YFSETQ. The V gene lost 4 bases and the J gene lost 4 bases, with 14 bases spanning the gap. The CDR3 has 15 residues. CDR3 in DNA: TGCGCCAGCAGCAAGGTGGAGTCGTCCACCGGGGAGCTGTTTTTT. This encodes CASSKVESSTGELFF.

This chain links TRBV29-1 with TRBJ1-3; D perhaps matches TRBD1 (5 bases). There are 17 residues in the CDR3. Germline V gives CDR1 SQVTM, CDR2 ANQGSEA. Trimming cost V 1 base and J 0 bases, with 16 bases left between them. The CDR3 region is CSVEVEGFPLSGNTIYF. CDR3 in DNA: TGCAGCGTTGAAGTGGAGGGGTTCCCCCTCTCTGGAAACACCATATATTTT.

The chain employs TRBV6-1 and TRBJ1-5; D is unclear. V gave up 4 bases and J gave up 2 bases, with 18 bases separating them. CDR1 and CDR2 (germline): MNHNS, SASEGT. The CDR3 covers 17 residues. CDR3 sequence: CASSARREVGGNQPQHF. The CDR3 nucleotides read TGTGCCAGCAGTGCTAGGAGGGAGGTTGGGGGCAATCAGCCCCAGCATTTT.

J is TRBJ2-3 and V is TRBV18; possible D gene TRBD1, 5 bases. The CDR3 is 19 residues long. Trimming cost V 4 bases and J 0 bases, with 23 bases left between them. CDR1 KGHSH and CDR2 LQKENI come from the germline V gene. CDR3: CASSRTNQVQPVSTDTQYF. The CDR3 nucleotides are TGTGCCAGCTCACGGACAAACCAAGTTCAACCCGTTAGCACAGATACGCAGTATTTT.

The gene calls are TRBV5-1 and TRBJ1-3; no clear D. CDR1 is SGHRS, CDR2 YFSETQ, per germline. V was trimmed by 0 bases and J by 2 bases, leaving 6 bases between them. The CDR3 totals 14 residues. CDR3 protein: CASSLGQAGNTIYF. The CDR3 DNA is TGCGCCAGCAGCTTGGGGCAAGCTGGAAACACCATATATTTT.

This clone has a handful of counts. The chain links TRBV6-6 to TRBJ1-5; TRBD1 matches 9 bases. J lost 5 bases, V lost 5 bases, and 7 bases had no gene match. The CDR3 length is 15 residues. Germline V gives CDR1 MNHNY, CDR2 SVGAGI (reference sequence). The CDR3 region is CASSRTGDSHQPQHF. The CDR3 DNA follows: TGTGCCAGCAGTCGGACAGGGGACAGCCATCAGCCCCAGCATTTT.

Written as DNA, the CDR3 is TGTGCCTGGGATCGAGGGTCGGTCTACGAGCAGTACGTC. This encodes CAWDRGSVYEQYV. The chain links TRBV30 to TRBJ2-7; D is possibly TRBD2 (5 bases). Germline lookup yields CDR1 GTSNPN and CDR2 SVGIG (reference sequence). This CDR3 comprises 13 residues. Trimming shortened V by 5 bases and J by 3 bases, and 14 bases separated the two germline ends.

This chain connects TRBV10-3 to TRBJ1-4, with D maybe TRBD1 (5 bases). The CDR3 runs to 15 residues. V was cut by 6 bases and J by 8 bases, with 19 bases left in between. CDR1 and CDR2 from the germline V gene are ENHRY and SYGVKD. Here the CDR3 reads CAISDSGKGDEKLFF. Written as DNA, the CDR3 is TGTGCCATCAGCGACTCAGGGAAGGGCGACGAAAAACTGTTTTTT.

This chain links TRBV7-2 with TRBJ1-5; weak D call: TRBD1 (5 bases). CDR1 and CDR2 (germline): SGHTA, FQGNSA. V lost 1 base and J 6 bases, leaving 13 bases between the germline ends. The CDR3 contains 15 residues. CDR3 region: CASSLGGSVVQPQHF. CDR3 in DNA: TGTGCCAGCAGCTTAGGGGGCAGTGTTGTTCAGCCCCAGCATTTT.

The chain combines TRBV12-5 with TRBJ2-7; D is unclear. In germline, CDR1 is LGHNT, CDR2 FRNRAP. The length of the CDR3 is 12 residues. Between the trimmed V and J ends, which lost 5 bases and 0 bases, there was a span of 5 bases. The CDR3 reads CASGHSSYEQYF. In DNA, the CDR3 is TGTGCTAGTGGTCATAGCTCCTACGAGCAGTACTTC.